Listed below are T cell receptor beta chains from one sample, sequenced in a study of T cells expressing NK-cell markers. TCRdb re-called the 5' RACE reads and shows each CDR3 protein once, DNA omitted. The table for this sample gives about 460,000 distinct CDR3 sequences. Material for sequencing was blood T cells: a sorted CD56 or NKG2C T cell subset, CD4+ or CD8+ T cells, or bulk PBMC T cells (not recorded which). The receptors shown here come from a woman in her forties or fifties in good health. Each CDR3 is given with its conserved first and last residue.

V gene: TRBV3-1; J gene: TRBJ1-3; CDR3 protein: CASSLDSRNTIYF
V gene: TRBV2; J gene: TRBJ1-1; CDR3 protein: CASSEDMNTEAFF
V gene: TRBV7-2; J gene: TRBJ2-2; CDR3 protein: CASSPGGRLTGELFF
V gene: TRBV12-3/TRBV12-4; J gene: TRBJ2-1; CDR3 protein: CASSLADFGNEQFF
V gene: TRBV12-3/TRBV12-4; J gene: TRBJ2-6; CDR3 protein: CASSSPGQSSGANVLTF
V gene: TRBV24-1; J gene: TRBJ1-2; CDR3 protein: CATSEDRGGGYTF
V gene: TRBV6-5; J gene: TRBJ1-2; CDR3 protein: CASGSYYGYTF
V gene: TRBV7-8; J gene: TRBJ2-7; CDR3 protein: CASSLVGGSRYF
V gene: TRBV24-1; J gene: TRBJ1-1; CDR3 protein: CATSDSPSSRWNTEAFF
V gene: TRBV5-1; J gene: TRBJ2-6; CDR3 protein: CASRTEPGANVLTF
V gene: TRBV13; J gene: TRBJ2-1; CDR3 protein: CASSFGSGTGGWDEQFF
V gene: TRBV30; J gene: TRBJ2-1; CDR3 protein: CAWTGTYYNEQFF
V gene: TRBV20-1; J gene: TRBJ2-7; CDR3 protein: CSAAQTYEQYF
V gene: TRBV3-1; J gene: TRBJ2-3; CDR3 protein: CASSPRSSGADTQYF
V gene: TRBV2; J gene: TRBJ2-1; CDR3 protein: CASSASSYGYNEQFF
V gene: TRBV29-1; J gene: TRBJ2-1; CDR3 protein: CSVLQIYNEQFF